The sequence of this TCR beta chain was determined in a study of blood T cell repertoires in COVID-19. Study summary: Acute-phase and convalescent COVID-19 samples originated in the United States, Italy and Spain. PBMCs, B-cell-depleted T cells, or T cells provided the cDNA or gDNA that made up the material.

V lost 0 bases and J 5 bases, leaving 13 bases between the germline ends. Germline V CDR1 and CDR2: LGHNA, YNFKEQ. The CDR3 runs to 15 residues. Original processing methods: Nucleated cell counts were estimated from reference gene primer amplification. Profiled with immunoSEQ multiplex PCR; TCRdb holds only in-frame clones, not every one. Clone size and V and J calls were adopted from that table, with D and trimming inferred from the DNA. The table has fewer than 50,000 clones, roughly 82% seen once; the top ten hold less than 10%. The TCR sequence derives from a human donor in a cohort sampled during active COVID-19. The V and J genes are TRBV4-2 and TRBJ1-2; tentative D call: TRBD1 (5 bases). The specimen sequenced was peripheral blood. CDR3 in amino acids: CASSQDRRQPYGYTF. In DNA form, the CDR3 reads TGTGCCAGCAGCCAAGATAGGCGACAGCCTTATGGCTACACCTTC.